The clone carrying this T cell receptor beta chain was recorded once. No antigen is known for it. This entry belongs to a study of PD-1 blockade in classical Hodgkin lymphoma. Study overall: Patients got intravenous nivolumab 3 mg/kg every 2 weeks.

The junction had 5 bases not matched to a gene; V was cut back by 11 bases and J by 8 bases. This CDR3 is 11 amino acids long. The V gene's germline CDR1 is MNHNY and CDR2 SVGAGI (reference sequence). TCRdb's copy holds only in-frame clones and misses some; the assay was immunoSEQ multiplex PCR. The sample holds around 99,000 clones, 81% seen once. Study-wide results and caveats: After ASCT, patients who started nivolumab under 1 year later were excluded. By C4D1, CD4+ diversity increased significantly, especially in complete responders. TCR diversity at baseline was reported to be reduced in newly diagnosed patients relative to healthy donors.

After autologous stem cell transplantation all patients relapsed, and prior brentuximab vedotin exposure differed between cohorts. Sample: peripheral blood mononuclear cells (PBMCs), taken before the second cycle of nivolumab. The TCR was taken from a human donor with classical Hodgkin lymphoma. The chain links TRBV6-6 to TRBJ1-4, with TRBD1 identical over 7 bases. CDR3 coding DNA: TGTGCCTCCCAGGGGGGAGAAAAACTGTTTTTT. It translates to CASQGGEKLFF.